This T cell receptor (beta chain) stems from a study of blood T cells in healthy people across ages. Sample-barcoded 5' priming and a J-beta primer mix drove a second PCR of roughly 7 to 11 cycles. MiXCR was run by TCRdb on the 5' RACE reads, yielding one entry per CDR3 protein. The sample lists about 720,000 distinct CDR3 sequences, 20% to 25% occurring once. Trimming stripped 5 bases from V and 7 bases from J, with 17 bases between. There are 14 residues in the CDR3. The rearrangement links TRBV12-3 or TRBV12-4 to TRBJ1-2; possible D gene TRBD1, 6 bases. The TCR sequence derives from a man in his 70s in good health. The sample was blood. The CDR3 nucleotides read TGTGCCAGCAGTCCCTCGTTCGGGGGCCCTGGCTACACCTTC. Its protein is CASSPSFGGPGYTF.